These 24 T cell receptor beta chains came from one sample sequenced in a study of CD8+ T cells in alopecia areata. The sequencing template was cDNA reverse transcribed from extracted RNA. TCRdb keeps only in-frame clones here, not all; method: immunoSEQ multiplex PCR. The sample has 35,000 to 45,000 clones; roughly 92% are singletons. This sample's treatment: oral pan-JAK inhibitor, 5-10 mg twice daily. This sample comprised CD8+ T cells sorted from blood, obtained at week 24, from a patient treated with tofacitinib. These receptors all come from a human donor with alopecia areata.

The chain couples TRBV7-2 to TRBJ2-3; TRBD1 or TRBD2 may be the D gene (6 bases each). The CDR3 consists of 17 residues. CDR1 is SGHTA and CDR2 is FQGNSA in the germline V gene. Trimming took off 5 bases at V and 0 bases at J, with 18 bases between the two ends. The CDR3 loop is CASSPPGAGGSTDTQYF. As DNA, the CDR3 is TGTGCCAGCAGCCCTCCCGGAGCCGGGGGCAGCACAGATACGCAGTATTTT.

V is TRBV4-2 and J is TRBJ2-7, with a tentative D call TRBD1 (6 bases). The germline CDR1 and CDR2 sequences are LGHNA and YNFKEQ. V lost 3 bases to trimming and J lost 3 bases, with 18 bases between them. There are 16 residues in the CDR3. In DNA, the CDR3 is TGTGCCAGCAGCCAGGAACAAACAGGGATCTACTACGAGCAGTACTTC. It specifies CASSQEQTGIYYEQYF.

The CDR3 region is CASSQEVGSILAPGELFF. CDR3 coding DNA: TGTGCCAGCAGCCAAGAAGTAGGGTCAATACTAGCGCCCGGGGAGCTGTTTTTT. The chain recombines TRBV4-2 with TRBJ2-2; 7 bases are a match to TRBD2. Trimming removed 0 bases from V and 6 bases from J; junction bases left unmatched: 13. CDR3 length equals 18 residues. The germline CDR1 and CDR2 sequences are LGHNA and YNFKEQ.

The CDR3 protein is CASSQEMGLYEQYF. For the CDR3, the DNA is TGTGCCAGCAGCCAAGAAATGGGTCTCTACGAGCAGTACTTC. The chain recombines TRBV4-2 with TRBJ2-7, with unresolved D. Trimming removed 0 bases from V and 3 bases from J, with 9 bases in between. The germline V gene encodes CDR1 LGHNA and CDR2 YNFKEQ. The CDR3 spans 14 residues.

This clone was seen once. The CDR3 DNA is TGTGCCAGCAGCTTAAGGGGAACGGATGAGCAGTTCTTC. It is translated as CASSLRGTDEQFF. J is TRBJ2-1 and V is TRBV7-6; tentative D call: TRBD1 (5 bases). Looked up from germline, CDR1 is SGHVS and CDR2 is FNYEAQ. The V end was cut by 2 bases, the J end by 8 bases, with 10 bases between. The CDR3 covers 13 residues. Full variable domain (rest looked up from reference TRBV7-6 and TRBJ2-1): GAGVSQSPRYKVTKRGQDVALRCDPISGHVSLYWYRQALGQGPEFLTYFNYEAQQDKSGLPNDRFSAERPEGSISTLTIQRTEQRDSAMYRCASSLRGTDEQFFGPGTRLTVL.

This CDR3 reads CASSPGTDYEQYF. DNA of the CDR3: TGTGCCAGCAGTCCAGGGACAGACTACGAGCAGTACTTC. The chain carries TRBV7-2 and TRBJ2-7; the match to TRBD1 covers 7 bases. CDR1 SGHTA and CDR2 FQGNSA come from the germline V gene. The CDR3 is 13 amino acids. Trimming removed 6 bases from V and 3 bases from J; junction bases left unmatched: 5.

The rearrangement joins TRBV7-3 to TRBJ2-7; 12 bases agree with TRBD1. This CDR3 spans 17 amino acids. V was clipped by 3 bases and J by 3 bases; unmatched bases: 9. In germline, CDR1 is SGHTA, CDR2 FQGTGA. Here the CDR3 reads CASSFPRGTGGCYEQYF. CDR3 nucleotides: TGTGCCAGCAGCTTCCCGAGGGGGACAGGGGGCTGCTACGAGCAGTACTTC.

V and J are TRBV29-1 and TRBJ2-7; 10 nucleotides match TRBD1. Germline V gene sequence: CDR1 SQVTM, CDR2 ANQGSEA. V lost 3 bases to trimming and J lost 4 bases; unmatched junction nucleotides: 6. The CDR3 loop spans 14 amino acids. CDR3 sequence (DNA): TGCAGCGTTGAGGTCCGGGACAGGGGATACGAGCAGTACTTC. Translated: CSVEVRDRGYEQYF.

This clone was seen once. The rearrangement joins TRBV6-4 to TRBJ2-3, with a weak D call TRBD2 (6 bases). Trimming stripped 2 bases from V and 12 bases from J, with 18 bases between. CDR3 length: 14 residues. The germline CDR1 and CDR2 sequences are MRHNA and SNTAGT. The CDR3 coding sequence is TGTGCCAGCAGTGACGGACGGGGGTATGGTTATCAGTATTTT. Translation gives CASSDGRGYGYQYF.

The chain joins TRBV5-6 to TRBJ1-4, with D tentatively TRBD1 (5 bases). Trimming shortened V by 7 bases and J by 7 bases, and 17 bases separated the two germline ends. The germline V gene encodes CDR1 SGHDT and CDR2 YYEEEE. The CDR3 length is 14 residues. In DNA form, the CDR3 reads TGTGCCAGCTCGGACTCTCTGGGGCGTGAAAAACTGTTTTTT. This sequence encodes CASSDSLGREKLFF.

This rearrangement joins TRBV7-2 to TRBJ2-7; 8 bases fit TRBD1. V shed 5 bases, J shed 2 bases, and the junction held 8 bases outside the gene matches. The CDR3 has 15 amino acids. Germline CDR1 reads SGHTA; CDR2 reads FQGNSA. The CDR3 nucleotides read TGTGCCAGCAGCGGTGACAGGGGTTTTACCTACGAGCAGTACTTC. Its translation is CASSGDRGFTYEQYF.

The J gene is TRBJ2-2, the V gene TRBV7-9; D ambiguous. The CDR3 covers 16 residues. Germline-derived CDR1 and CDR2 are SEHNR and FQNEAQ (reference sequence). V shed 1 base and J shed 3 bases, with 12 bases lying between them. CDR3 nucleotide sequence: TGTGCCAGCAGCTTAGTCAATTACCTATACACCGGGGAGCTGTTTTTT. Its protein product is CASSLVNYLYTGELFF.

This clone was recorded once. The rearrangement links TRBV19 to TRBJ1-1; D call uncertain. Germline V gives CDR1 LNHDA, CDR2 SQIVND (reference sequence). The CDR3 has 15 residues. V was shortened by 3 bases and J by 0 bases, with 11 bases between the two germline ends. CDR3 nucleotide sequence: TGTGCCAGTAGTATGGGTACAGCCTTGAACACTGAAGCTTTCTTT. This gives the protein CASSMGTALNTEAFF.

V gene TRBV7-2 combines with J gene TRBJ2-1; unclear D gene. This CDR3 contains 16 residues. Trimming removed 6 bases at V and 0 bases at J, with 15 bases between. The germline V gene has CDR1 SGHTA and CDR2 FQGNSA. This CDR3 reads CASREWLSSSYNEQFF. As DNA, the CDR3 is TGTGCCAGCAGGGAGTGGTTATCAAGCTCCTACAATGAGCAGTTCTTC. The whole variable domain, remainder taken from reference TRBV7-2 and TRBJ2-1, is GAGVSQSPSNKVTEKGKDVELRCDPISGHTALYWYRQSLGQGLEFLIYFQGNSAPDKSGLPSDRFSAERTGGSVSTLTIQRTQQEDSAVYLCASREWLSSSYNEQFFGPGTRLTVL.

The genes are TRBV7-8 and TRBJ2-1; D might be TRBD1 or TRBD2, each matching 5 bases. This CDR3 has 15 residues. Deletions cut 1 base from V and 5 bases from J, with 12 bases between. Germline-derived CDR1 and CDR2 are SGHVS and FQNEAQ. In DNA, the CDR3 is TGTGCCAGCAGCTTAGGATCGGGGCAGAACAATGAGCAGTTCTTC. Protein: CASSLGSGQNNEQFF.

The chain uses TRBV30 and TRBJ2-7; D is perhaps TRBD2 (6 bases). Germline V CDR1 and CDR2: GTSNPN, SVGIG (reference sequence). The ends were cut back, 4 bases at V and 5 bases at J, with 15 bases in the middle. The CDR3 runs 13 residues. CDR3 residues: CAWIGAGTHEQYF. DNA for the CDR3: TGTGCCTGGATCGGGGCGGGGACCCACGAGCAGTACTTC.

This chain joins TRBV27 and TRBJ2-5; the D is unclear. The J call may not be correct, given that the DNA end is closer to TRBJ2-7. This CDR3 comprises 14 residues. From germline, CDR1 is MNHEY and CDR2 SMNVEV (reference sequence). The DNA for the CDR3 is TGTGCCAGCAGAACGACTCCCCTTGCCTACGAGCAGTACTTC. It codes for CASRTTPLAYEQYF.

J is TRBJ2-2 and V is TRBV4-1; the match to TRBD1 covers 7 bases. CDR3 length: 14 amino acids. V gave up 1 base and J gave up 5 bases; unmatched junction bases: 1. Germline CDR1 and CDR2: MGHRA and YSYEKL. The CDR3: CASSQATGTGELFF. The CDR3 DNA sequence: TGCGCCAGCAGCCAAGCGACAGGGACCGGGGAGCTGTTTTTT.

In DNA, the CDR3 is TGTGCCAGCAGCGGAGGGGGGGGGAGCAATCAGCCCCAGCATTTT. Translating it yields CASSGGGGSNQPQHF. The gene calls are TRBV6-5 and TRBJ1-5; D possibly corresponds to TRBD1 (6 bases). V lost 6 bases and J 1 base, leaving 13 bases between the germline ends. The CDR3 runs to 15 residues. Germline V CDR1 and CDR2: MNHEY, SVGAGI.

The chain couples TRBV6-5 to TRBJ2-5; 9 bases map to TRBD2. V dropped 2 bases and J dropped 5; count of bases not matched to a gene: 9. Germline V gene data show CDR1 as MNHEY and CDR2 as SVGAGI. CDR3 length: 16 residues. CDR3 sequence: CASSYPSAGGGETQYF. CDR3 sequence (DNA): TGTGCCAGCAGTTACCCATCAGCGGGGGGCGGGGAGACCCAGTACTTC.

This chain links TRBV7-9 with TRBJ2-3, with no clear D. The CDR3 consists of 12 residues. Trimming cost V 1 base and J 4 bases, with 3 bases left between them. Per germline, CDR1 SEHNR and CDR2 FQNEAQ (reference sequence). The CDR3 nucleotides read TGTGCCAGCAGCTTAGAGGCAGATACGCAGTATTTT. As protein: CASSLEADTQYF.

The chain links TRBV7-9 to TRBJ2-7; 7 bases align to TRBD1. Germline V lookup: CDR1 SEHNR, CDR2 FQNEAQ (reference sequence). The CDR3 is 16 residues long. V lost 5 bases to trimming and J lost 2 bases; unmatched junction nucleotides: 12. The CDR3 region has the DNA TGTGCCAGCAGCGCCGTCCCCAGGGGGATCACCTACGAGCAGTACTTC. It is translated as CASSAVPRGITYEQYF.

In this sample, this clone turned up once. The genes are TRBV28 and TRBJ2-7; D remains ambiguous. CDR3 length: 15 amino acids. The germline CDR1 and CDR2 sequences are MDHEN and SYDVKM. The V and J ends lost 5 bases and 2 bases respectively, with 16 bases between them. The CDR3 reads CASSPINVPAYEQYF. CDR3 bases: TGTGCCAGCAGTCCGATTAATGTGCCAGCCTACGAGCAGTACTTC.

This sequence joins TRBV6-5 and TRBJ2-3; possibly TRBD1 or TRBD2 for D (6 bases each). Germline CDR1 reads MNHEY; CDR2 reads SVGAGI. Trimming stripped 6 bases from V and 5 bases from J, with 18 bases between. The CDR3 is made up of 15 amino acids. CDR3 in DNA: TGTGCCAGCAGACCTGAGGGGGGCCCGGTAGATACGCAGTATTTT. Translated, it gives CASRPEGGPVDTQYF.